Below are 24 T cell receptor beta chains sequenced from a single sample in a study of shared clonotypes between healthy human individuals. This table comes from immunoSEQ multiplex PCR, and its TCRdb copy is limited to in-frame clones, with some not included. Counted here are about 2.4 million clones, roughly 93% occurring once; the ten biggest clones make up 0.36%. The source material was naive CD4+ T cells from PBMCs. Documented subset: CD45RA+ positively selected. The receptor set was obtained from a man younger than 35 in good health. Some clones in this sample may be carry-over from other donors' samples.

The chain joins TRBV5-1 to TRBJ2-6, with TRBD1 matching 10 bases. V gave up 4 bases and J gave up 2 bases; unmatched junction bases: 3. Germline V gene data show CDR1 as SGHRS and CDR2 as YFSETQ. This CDR3 comprises 16 residues. CDR3 sequence (DNA): TGCGCCAGCAGCCCGGACAGGGGGGCTGGGGCCAACGTCCTGACTTTC. The encoded protein is CASSPDRGAGANVLTF.

The chain combines TRBV28 with TRBJ1-3; D gene uncertain. The CDR3 consists of 12 residues. The germline V gene has CDR1 MDHEN and CDR2 SYDVKM. V was trimmed by 6 bases and J by 8 bases, leaving 11 bases between them. The CDR3 protein is CASRLKGDTIYF. The CDR3 DNA follows: TGTGCCAGCAGATTAAAGGGAGACACCATATATTTT.

This chain joins TRBV9 and TRBJ2-1; perhaps D is TRBD1 or TRBD2 (5 bases each). Germline V CDR1 and CDR2: SGDLS, YYNGEE. CDR3 size: 15 residues. Between the trimmed V and J ends, which lost 4 bases and 0 bases, there was a span of 11 bases. CDR3 DNA sequence: TGTGCCAGCAGCATGGGACCGATCTCCTACAATGAGCAGTTCTTC. It is translated as CASSMGPISYNEQFF.

This clone is a singleton in its sample. The chain employs TRBV5-4 and TRBJ2-5, with TRBD2 matching 16 bases. J lost 6 bases, V lost 3 bases, and 14 bases had no gene match. This CDR3 is 19 amino acids long. CDR1 is SGHNT and CDR2 is YYREEE in the germline V gene (reference sequence). CDR3 DNA: TGTGCCAGCAGCTCCGGACAATTGGGACTAGCGGGAGGGCCGAAGACCCAGTACTTC. Protein sequence: CASSSGQLGLAGGPKTQYF.

This sequence joins TRBV18 and TRBJ2-7; D gene unclear. V gave up 0 bases and J gave up 2 bases, with 8 bases separating them. The CDR3 is 14 residues long. Germline values: CDR1 KGHSH, CDR2 LQKENI. The DNA of the CDR3 is TGTGCCAGCTCACCACCGTCGACCCCCTACGAGCAGTACTTC. Amino acids: CASSPPSTPYEQYF.

The CDR3, as DNA: TGTGCCAGCAGCGCTGCGGCCGGCGGAGACGAGCAGTACTTC. Its translation: CASSAAAGGDEQYF. The chain employs TRBV7-3 and TRBJ2-7; the D is unclear. V gave up 5 bases and J gave up 5 bases, with 16 bases separating them. Germline V CDR1 and CDR2: SGHTA, FQGTGA. The CDR3 covers 14 residues.

The chain uses TRBV6-6 and TRBJ1-1; D ambiguous. This CDR3 has 14 amino acids. Trimming stripped 9 bases from V and 0 bases from J, with 14 bases between. Germline V gives CDR1 MNHNY, CDR2 SVGAGI (reference sequence). CDR3 in amino acids: CASSDGRMNTEAFF. In DNA, the CDR3 is TGTGCCAGTTCGGACGGCCGAATGAACACTGAAGCTTTCTTT.

V usage is TRBV19 and J usage is TRBJ2-1; either TRBD1 or TRBD2 may fit D (5 bases each). CDR3 length equals 12 residues. CDR1 is LNHDA, CDR2 SQIVND, per germline (reference sequence). V was cut by 4 bases and J by 10 bases, with 11 bases left in between. CDR3: CASSTGTREQFF. CDR3 bases: TGTGCCAGTAGTACAGGGACGCGGGAGCAGTTCTTC.

To note about this clone: The same CDR3 is also encoded by other DNA sequences in this sample. The chain has TRBV27 and TRBJ2-3, with TRBD2 as a possible D gene (5 bases). This CDR3 contains 14 residues. V was pared by 3 bases and J by 2 bases, with 9 bases between. Germline loops: CDR1 MNHEY, CDR2 SMNVEV (reference sequence). In nucleotides, the CDR3 is TGTGCCAGCAGTTTTGGGCTAGCCACAGATACGCAGTATTTT. It specifies CASSFGLATDTQYF.

The chain joins TRBV7-7 to TRBJ1-4; D gene ambiguous. Germline V gives CDR1 SSHAT, CDR2 FNYEAQ (reference sequence). This CDR3 has 15 amino acids. Trimming removed 5 bases at V and 0 bases at J, with 10 bases between. The CDR3 here is CASSPGGATNEKLFF. CDR3 bases: TGTGCCAGCAGCCCCGGAGGTGCAACTAATGAAAAACTGTTTTTT.

This sequence joins TRBV27 and TRBJ2-7, with 11 bases that match TRBD2. J was trimmed by 2 bases and V by 2 bases; bases with no gene match: 8. The CDR3 sequence is 17 residues long. Germline V gene lookup returns CDR1 MNHEY and CDR2 SMNVEV (reference sequence). CDR3 sequence: CASSLRTSGLKAYEQYF. CDR3 sequence (DNA): TGTGCCAGCAGTTTACGGACTAGCGGGCTAAAGGCCTACGAGCAGTACTTC.

The CDR3 loop is CASKERGGGSDTQYF. The CDR3, as DNA: TGTGCCAGCAAGGAGCGGGGGGGCGGCTCAGATACGCAGTATTTT. The chain joins TRBV2 to TRBJ2-3; 10 nucleotides align to TRBD2. The J segment lost 4 bases and the V segment lost 7 bases, leaving 8 bases of the junction unmatched. This CDR3 comprises 15 residues. The germline CDR1 and CDR2 sequences are SNHLY and FYNNEI.

CDR3 bases: TGCGCCAGCAGCCAAGGCCGACGTCAGCCCCAGCATTTT. Its translation is CASSQGRRQPQHF. The rearrangement joins TRBV4-3 to TRBJ1-5; D not resolved. CDR1 is LGHNA and CDR2 is YSLEER in the germline V gene. This CDR3 contains 13 residues. Trimming cost V 1 base and J 6 bases, with 7 bases left between them.

In regard to this clone: This sample also contains other DNA sequences that code for the same CDR3. The gene calls are TRBV6-5 and TRBJ1-5, with 9 nucleotides matching TRBD1. Germline-derived CDR1 and CDR2 are MNHEY and SVGAGI. The CDR3 extends over 13 amino acids. Trimming removed 6 bases from V and 4 bases from J; junction bases left unmatched: 1. The CDR3 coding sequence is TGTGCCAGCAGGGGACAGGGAAATCAGCCCCAGCATTTT. Encoded protein: CASRGQGNQPQHF.

The J gene is TRBJ2-6, the V gene TRBV7-3; TRBD2 is a possible D gene (5 bases). The CDR3 totals 14 residues. Trimming shortened V by 5 bases and J by 1 base, and 6 bases separated the two germline ends. Germline CDR1 reads SGHTA; CDR2 reads FQGTGA. CDR3 sequence (DNA): TGTGCCAGCAGCGGCGGGTCTGGGGCCAACGTCCTGACTTTC. Protein product: CASSGGSGANVLTF.

V gene TRBV28 combines with J gene TRBJ2-3, with 7 bases matching TRBD2. The CDR3 spans 16 residues. V was clipped by 5 bases and J by 4 bases; unmatched bases: 12. Germline assignment: CDR1 MDHEN and CDR2 SYDVKM. CDR3 sequence: CASSTTSFEGPDTQYF. Here the CDR3 DNA reads TGTGCCAGCAGTACGACTAGCTTTGAGGGTCCAGATACGCAGTATTTT.

The rearrangement joins TRBV5-6 to TRBJ2-3; 13 nucleotides agree with TRBD2. V lost 4 bases, J lost 4 bases, and 9 bases stayed unmatched. The CDR3 has 17 amino acids. CDR1 and CDR2 (germline): SGHDT, YYEEEE. The CDR3 here is CASSRIRTSGGADTQYF. CDR3 in DNA: TGTGCCAGCAGCCGCATTAGGACTAGCGGGGGCGCAGATACGCAGTATTTT.

The V call is TRBV29-1, the J call TRBJ1-1, with TRBD1 as a possible D gene (5 bases). This CDR3 comprises 17 residues. Trimming shortened V by 4 bases and J by 2 bases, and 23 bases separated the two germline ends. Germline CDR1 is SQVTM and CDR2 is ANQGSEA. CDR3 DNA sequence: TGCAGCGTTGCCTTCGCGGGGCGGGAGATTGATAACACTGAAGCTTTCTTT. Its translation is CSVAFAGREIDNTEAFF.

This chain connects TRBV7-3 to TRBJ2-1, with D perhaps matching TRBD1 (5 bases). V gave up 4 bases and J gave up 8 bases, with 15 bases separating them. This CDR3 comprises 14 residues. Germline assignment: CDR1 SGHTA and CDR2 FQGTGA. In DNA form, the CDR3 reads TGTGCCAGCAGCTCAGGGTCGGCGCGCGATGAGCAGTTCTTC. Amino acid sequence: CASSSGSARDEQFF. Full variable domain (missing parts from reference TRBV7-3 and TRBJ2-1): GAGVSQTPSNKVTEKGKYVELRCDPISGHTALYWYRQSLGQGPEFLIYFQGTGAADDSGLPNDRFFAVRPEGSVSTLKIQRTERGDSAVYLCASSSGSARDEQFFGPGTRLTVL.

This chain uses TRBV6-5 with TRBJ2-7; D is possibly TRBD1 (7 bases). This CDR3 region has 15 residues. In germline, CDR1 is MNHEY, CDR2 SVGAGI. V was pared by 2 bases and J by 3 bases, with 14 bases between. CDR3 sequence reads: CASSYEGGGNYEQYF. The DNA of the CDR3 is TGTGCCAGCAGTTACGAAGGGGGCGGGAACTACGAGCAGTACTTC.

The V gene is TRBV25-1, the J gene TRBJ2-6; 8 positions agree with TRBD1. This CDR3 contains 17 residues. Germline lookup yields CDR1 MGHDK and CDR2 SYGVNS. V gave up 3 bases and J gave up 0 bases; unmatched junction bases: 4. CDR3 nucleotides: TGTGCCAGCAGTGAGACAGGGGTCCTCTCTGGGGCCAACGTCCTGACTTTC. The encoded protein is CASSETGVLSGANVLTF.

The chain is built from TRBV28 and TRBJ2-7, with a weak D call TRBD1 (6 bases). The length of the CDR3 is 15 residues. V lost 0 bases to trimming and J lost 7 bases, with 16 bases between them. Per germline, CDR1 MDHEN and CDR2 SYDVKM. In DNA form, the CDR3 reads TGTGCCAGCAGTTTATGGGCAGAGGGGGTGAGGGAGCAGTACTTC. Its protein is CASSLWAEGVREQYF.

J is TRBJ2-1 and V is TRBV6-1; 12 bases fit TRBD2. V was pared by 8 bases and J by 5 bases, with 7 bases of the junction left unmatched. Germline-derived CDR1 and CDR2 are MNHNS and SASEGT. The CDR3 sequence is 15 residues long. The CDR3 protein is CASQAGLAGNNEQFF. The CDR3 nucleotides are TGTGCCAGCCAAGCCGGACTAGCGGGAAACAATGAGCAGTTCTTC.

This clone has more than one count but fewer than ten. Written as DNA, the CDR3 is TGTGCCAGCAGCGCCGGACAGAGGGGGACTGAAGCTTTCTTT. Residues: CASSAGQRGTEAFF. The chain recombines TRBV9 with TRBJ1-1; a possible D gene is TRBD1 (6 bases). Between the trimmed V and J ends, which lost 3 bases and 5 bases, there was a span of 14 bases. The CDR3 sequence is 14 residues long. CDR1 is SGDLS, CDR2 YYNGEE, per germline.